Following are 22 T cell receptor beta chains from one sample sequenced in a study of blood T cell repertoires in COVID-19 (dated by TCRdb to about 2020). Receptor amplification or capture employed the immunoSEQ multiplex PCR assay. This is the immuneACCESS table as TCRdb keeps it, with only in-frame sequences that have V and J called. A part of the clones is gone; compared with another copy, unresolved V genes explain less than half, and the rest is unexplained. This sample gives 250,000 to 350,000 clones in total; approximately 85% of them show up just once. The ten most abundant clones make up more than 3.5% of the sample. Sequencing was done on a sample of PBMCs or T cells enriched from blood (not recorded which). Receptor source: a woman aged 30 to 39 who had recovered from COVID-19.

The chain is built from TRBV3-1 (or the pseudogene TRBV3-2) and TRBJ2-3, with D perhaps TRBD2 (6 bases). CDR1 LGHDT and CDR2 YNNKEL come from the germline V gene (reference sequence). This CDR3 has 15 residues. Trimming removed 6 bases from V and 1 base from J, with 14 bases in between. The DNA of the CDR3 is TGTGCCAGCAGTCTAGCGCCCCTAGGCACAGATACGCAGTATTTT. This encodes CASSLAPLGTDTQYF.

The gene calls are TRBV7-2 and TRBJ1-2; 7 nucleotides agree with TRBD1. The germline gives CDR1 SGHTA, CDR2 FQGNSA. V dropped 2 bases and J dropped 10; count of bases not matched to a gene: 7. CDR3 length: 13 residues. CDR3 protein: CASSLPGQRVYTF. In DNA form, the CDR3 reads TGTGCCAGCAGCTTACCGGGACAGAGAGTCTACACCTTC.

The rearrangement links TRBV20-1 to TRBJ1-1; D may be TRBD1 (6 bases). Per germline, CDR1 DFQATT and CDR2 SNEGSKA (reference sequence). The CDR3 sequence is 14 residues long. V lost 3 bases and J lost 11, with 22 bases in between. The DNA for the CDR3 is TGCAGTGCTAGTGACCCGGGACACCAAATAGGGGCTTTCTTT. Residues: CSASDPGHQIGAFF.

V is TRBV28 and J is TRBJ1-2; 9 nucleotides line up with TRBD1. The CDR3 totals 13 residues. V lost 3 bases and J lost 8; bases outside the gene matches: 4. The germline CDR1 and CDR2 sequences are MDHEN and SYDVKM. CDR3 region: CASSFSGTGGYTF. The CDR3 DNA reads TGTGCCAGCAGTTTTTCTGGGACAGGGGGCTACACCTTC.

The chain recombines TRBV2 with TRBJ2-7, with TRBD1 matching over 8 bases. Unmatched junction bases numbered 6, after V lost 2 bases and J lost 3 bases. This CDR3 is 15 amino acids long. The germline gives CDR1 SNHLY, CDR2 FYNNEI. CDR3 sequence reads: CASSEMGQEHYEQYF. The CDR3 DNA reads TGTGCCAGCAGTGAAATGGGACAGGAGCACTACGAGCAGTACTTC. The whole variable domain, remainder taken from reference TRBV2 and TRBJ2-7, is EPEVTQTPSHQVTQMGQEVILRCVPISNHLYFYWYRQILGQKVEFLVSFYNNEISEKSEIFDDQFSVERPDGSNFTLKIRSTKLEDSAMYFCASSEMGQEHYEQYFGPGTRLTVT.

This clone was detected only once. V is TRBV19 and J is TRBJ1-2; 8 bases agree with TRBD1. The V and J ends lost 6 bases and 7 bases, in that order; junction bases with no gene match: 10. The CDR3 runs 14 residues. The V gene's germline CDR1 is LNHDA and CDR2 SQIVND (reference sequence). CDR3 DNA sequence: TGTGCCAGTAGCCCTGATACAGGGGGAGGTGGCTACACCTTC. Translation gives CASSPDTGGGGYTF.

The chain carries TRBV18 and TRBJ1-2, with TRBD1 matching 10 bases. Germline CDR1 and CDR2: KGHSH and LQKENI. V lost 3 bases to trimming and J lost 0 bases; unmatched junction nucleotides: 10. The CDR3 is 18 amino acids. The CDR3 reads CASSPSSGQGNSNYGYTF. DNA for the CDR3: TGTGCCAGCTCACCTTCCTCGGGACAGGGGAACTCTAACTATGGCTACACCTTC.

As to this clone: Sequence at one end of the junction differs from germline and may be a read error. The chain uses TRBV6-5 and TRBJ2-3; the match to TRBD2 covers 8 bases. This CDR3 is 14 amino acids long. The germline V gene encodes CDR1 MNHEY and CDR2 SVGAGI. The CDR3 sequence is CASSYLRRERELNF. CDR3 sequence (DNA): TGTGCCAGCAGTTACCTCCGCAGAGAGCGGGAGTTAAATTTT.

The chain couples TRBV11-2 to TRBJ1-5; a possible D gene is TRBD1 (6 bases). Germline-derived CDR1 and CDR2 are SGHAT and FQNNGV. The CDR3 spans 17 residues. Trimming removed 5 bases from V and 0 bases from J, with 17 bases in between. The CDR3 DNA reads TGTGCCAGCAGCACCTCGGGGGGGCCCTATAGCAATCAGCCCCAGCATTTT. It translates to CASSTSGGPYSNQPQHF.

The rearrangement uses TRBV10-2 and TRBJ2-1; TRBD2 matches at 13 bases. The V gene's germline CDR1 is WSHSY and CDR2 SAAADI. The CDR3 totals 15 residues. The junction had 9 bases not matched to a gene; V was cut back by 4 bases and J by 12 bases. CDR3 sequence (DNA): TGCGCCAGCAGTGCCGGGACTAGCGGGGCCATCTGGCAGTTCTTC. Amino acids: CASSAGTSGAIWQFF.

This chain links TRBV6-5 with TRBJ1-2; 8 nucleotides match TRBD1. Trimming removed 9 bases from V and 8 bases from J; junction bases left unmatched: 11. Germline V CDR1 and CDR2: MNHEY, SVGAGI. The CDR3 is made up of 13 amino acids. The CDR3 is CASLGQVLWGYTF. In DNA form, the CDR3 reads TGTGCCAGTCTGGGACAGGTCTTGTGGGGCTACACCTTC.

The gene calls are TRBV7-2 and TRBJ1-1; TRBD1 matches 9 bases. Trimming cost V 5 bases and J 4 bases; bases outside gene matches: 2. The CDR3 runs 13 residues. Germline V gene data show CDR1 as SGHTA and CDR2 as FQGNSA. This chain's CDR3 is CASSVQGATEAFF. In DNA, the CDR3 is TGTGCCAGCAGCGTACAGGGGGCCACTGAAGCTTTCTTT. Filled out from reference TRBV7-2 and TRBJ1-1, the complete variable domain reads GAGVSQSPSNKVTEKGKDVELRCDPISGHTALYWYRQSLGQGLEFLIYFQGNSAPDKSGLPSDRFSAERTGGSVSTLTIQRTQQEDSAVYLCASSVQGATEAFFGQGTRLTVV.

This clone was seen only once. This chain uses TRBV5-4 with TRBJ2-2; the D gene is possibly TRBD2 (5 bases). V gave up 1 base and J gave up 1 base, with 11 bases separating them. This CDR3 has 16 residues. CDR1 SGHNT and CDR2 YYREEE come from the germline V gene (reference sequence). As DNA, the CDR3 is TGTGCCAGCAGCTTGTTGTACGGGAAGAACACCGGGGAGCTGTTTTTT. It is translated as CASSLLYGKNTGELFF.

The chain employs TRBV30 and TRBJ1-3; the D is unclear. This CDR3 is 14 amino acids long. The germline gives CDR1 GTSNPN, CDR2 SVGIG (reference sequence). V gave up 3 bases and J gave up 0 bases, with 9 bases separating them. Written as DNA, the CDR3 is TGTGCCTGGAGCGCGGGGAACTCTGGAAACACCATATATTTT. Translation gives CAWSAGNSGNTIYF.

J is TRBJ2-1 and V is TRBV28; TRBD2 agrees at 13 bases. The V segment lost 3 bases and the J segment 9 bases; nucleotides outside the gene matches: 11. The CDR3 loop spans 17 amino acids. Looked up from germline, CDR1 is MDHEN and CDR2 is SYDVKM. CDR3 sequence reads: CASSFPPRLAGGFEQFF. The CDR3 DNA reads TGTGCCAGCAGTTTCCCCCCGCGACTAGCGGGAGGTTTTGAGCAGTTCTTC.

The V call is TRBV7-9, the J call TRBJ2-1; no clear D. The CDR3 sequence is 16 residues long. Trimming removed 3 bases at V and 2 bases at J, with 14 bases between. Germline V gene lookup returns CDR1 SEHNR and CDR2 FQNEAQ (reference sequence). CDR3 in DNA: TGTGCCAGCAGCTTGGCCTTCCCAGTGACCTACAATGAGCAGTTCTTC. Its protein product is CASSLAFPVTYNEQFF.

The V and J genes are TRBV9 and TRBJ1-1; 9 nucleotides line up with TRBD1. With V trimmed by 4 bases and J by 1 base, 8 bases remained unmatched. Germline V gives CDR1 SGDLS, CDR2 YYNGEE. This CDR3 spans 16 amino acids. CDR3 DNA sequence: TGTGCCAGCAGCTACACCGGGACAGGGAGGAACACTGAAGCTTTCTTT. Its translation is CASSYTGTGRNTEAFF.

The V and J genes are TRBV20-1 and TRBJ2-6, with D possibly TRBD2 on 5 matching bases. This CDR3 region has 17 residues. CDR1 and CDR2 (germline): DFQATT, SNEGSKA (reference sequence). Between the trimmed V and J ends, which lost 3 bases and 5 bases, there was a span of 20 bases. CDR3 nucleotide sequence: TGCAGTGCTAGTCCGGACTTTCTTCCCCCCTGGGCCAACGTCCTGACTTTC. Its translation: CSASPDFLPPWANVLTF.

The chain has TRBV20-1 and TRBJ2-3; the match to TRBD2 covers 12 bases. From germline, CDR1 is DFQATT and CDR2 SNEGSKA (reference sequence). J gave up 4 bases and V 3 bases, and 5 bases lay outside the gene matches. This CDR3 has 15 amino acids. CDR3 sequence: CSASRASGGADTQYF. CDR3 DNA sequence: TGCAGTGCTAGTAGGGCTAGCGGGGGGGCAGATACGCAGTATTTT.

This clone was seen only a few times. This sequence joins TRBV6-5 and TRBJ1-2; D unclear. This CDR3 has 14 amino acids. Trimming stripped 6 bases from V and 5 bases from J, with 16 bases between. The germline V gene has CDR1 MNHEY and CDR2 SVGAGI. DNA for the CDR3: TGTGCCAGCAGGGGGTCGGGGAGCATGTATGGCTACACCTTC. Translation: CASRGSGSMYGYTF.

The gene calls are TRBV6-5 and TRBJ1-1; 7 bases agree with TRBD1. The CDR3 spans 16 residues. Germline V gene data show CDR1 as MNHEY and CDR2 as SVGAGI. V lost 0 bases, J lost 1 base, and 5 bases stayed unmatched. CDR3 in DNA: TGTGCCAGCAGTTACTCGGGGACAGCCAGGAACACTGAAGCTTTCTTT. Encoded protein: CASSYSGTARNTEAFF.

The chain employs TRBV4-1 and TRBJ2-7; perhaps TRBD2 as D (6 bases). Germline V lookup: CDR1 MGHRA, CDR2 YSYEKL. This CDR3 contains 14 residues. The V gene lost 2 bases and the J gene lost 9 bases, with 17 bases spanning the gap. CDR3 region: CASSQLGLPDWQYF. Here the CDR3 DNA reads TGCGCCAGCAGCCAACTGGGACTCCCAGACTGGCAGTACTTC.